This T cell receptor (beta chain) was identified in a study of response to subunit inactivated influenza vaccine (dated by TCRdb to 2016 to 2019). Turning to the overall study: To follow how T cells responded to a trivalent subunit inactivated influenza vaccine, the researchers relied on deep quantitative profiling of the T cell receptor repertoire.

Study-level results and caveats: The authors suggested that each seasonal influenza vaccination may recruit only a limited number of new T cells.

Receptor amplification or capture employed RT-PCR. The run used an Illumina HiSeq 2500. In-frame beta chains were kept once TCRdb had trimmed the public reads at Q25 with fastp and called clones with MiXCR. Each entry merges the rows of one CDR3 protein and shows their most common DNA and genes. The sample table holds 500,000 or so distinct CDR3 sequences, of which more than 15% were seen once. Less than 4% of the sample is taken by the ten largest. About this clonotype itself: What this receptor recognizes is not known. No base quality values were provided; no much bigger clone lies one nucleotide off.

Sequencing was performed on CD4+ T cells sorted from PBMCs, taken 23 months after vaccination. This sequence originates from a man aged 50 to 69 who received an inactivated influenza vaccine. Donor details come from another sample of the same person, matched by shared clones.

The CDR3 region has the sequence CSARNGWGRETYGYTF. In nucleotides, the sequence is TGCAGTGCTAGAAACGGGTGGGGGAGAGAAACCTATGGCTACACCTTC. The chain joins TRBV20-1 to TRBJ1-2; perhaps TRBD1 is the D gene, with 5 bases matching. CDR1 and CDR2 are drawn from the germline V gene (reference sequence): DFQATT, SNEGSKA. Inclusive of the bounding cysteine and phenylalanine, the CDR3 is 16 residues long. Left in the record is the CDR3 DNA by itself, 48 bases read in frame from the first base. Cut back by 2 bases and 4 bases, the V and J ends lie 20 bases apart.